This TCR beta chain was retrieved from a study of blood T cell repertoires in COVID-19. Study summary: There were acute and convalescent COVID-19 samples, and they came from the United States, Italy and Spain. PBMCs, B-cell-depleted T cells, or T cells were the source of the cDNA or gDNA that made up the material.

The CDR3 has 16 residues. V lost 0 bases and J lost 5; bases outside the gene matches: 7. Germline CDR1 SGHNT, CDR2 YYREEE (reference sequence). Using immunoSEQ multiplex PCR, the repertoire was profiled, and TCRdb retains in-frame clones only, with some absent. The sample yields over 70,000 clones, around 90% seen once. The source material was peripheral blood. This chain connects TRBV5-4 to TRBJ2-5; 10 nucleotides align to TRBD2. This clonotype was sampled from an elderly woman with active or convalescent COVID-19. CDR3 bases: TGTGCCAGCAGCTTGGAGGGACTAGCGAGGGGGGAGACCCAGTACTTC. This translates into CASSLEGLARGETQYF.